Shown below are 14 T cell receptor beta chains from a single sample sequenced in a study of CD8 T cells in ankylosing spondylitis. Via MiXCR, TCRdb re-called the 5' RACE reads, giving one row per CDR3 protein. The table has about 140,000 distinct CDR3 sequences, approximately 9.2% seen once; the top ten hold about 7.3%. Source material: synovial fluid, either unsorted or a sorted T cell fraction (not recorded which). The receptors originated from a male donor with ankylosing spondylitis.

This clonotype was picked up many times. The V and J genes are TRBV9 and TRBJ2-3; D gene ambiguous. V lost 3 bases to trimming and J lost 3 bases, with 11 bases between them. This CDR3 contains 14 residues. Germline lookup yields CDR1 SGDLS and CDR2 YYNGEE. This CDR3 reads CASSAAGRTDTQYF. CDR3 DNA sequence: TGTGCCAGCAGCGCCGCAGGTAGGACAGATACGCAGTATTTT.

This clonotype was seen repeatedly, ten times or more. This sequence joins TRBV29-1 and TRBJ1-4, with 7 positions matching TRBD1. The CDR3 loop spans 15 amino acids. The ends lost 7 bases at V and 0 bases at J; junction bases unmatched: 8. Germline values: CDR1 SQVTM, CDR2 ANQGSEA. The CDR3 DNA is TGCAGCGCCAGACAGGGAACCGCAACTAATGAAAAACTGTTTTTT. It is translated as CSARQGTATNEKLFF.

This clonotype was observed at least ten times. This chain connects TRBV20-1 to TRBJ2-4; 8 bases are a match to TRBD1. The CDR3 spans 13 residues. V trimming: 4 bases; J trimming: 10 bases; junction bases outside the gene matches: 9. CDR1 DFQATT and CDR2 SNEGSKA come from the germline V gene (reference sequence). This chain's CDR3 is CSATLGQGGIQYF. In DNA, the CDR3 is TGCAGTGCTACCCTAGGACAGGGTGGGATTCAGTACTTC.

This clonotype was seen at least ten times. The chain links TRBV4-3 to TRBJ1-4; a possible D gene is TRBD1 (5 bases). Germline loops: CDR1 LGHNA, CDR2 YSLEER. V was pared by 2 bases and J by 8 bases, with 15 bases between. The CDR3 consists of 15 residues. The CDR3 loop reads CASSQHLGGSEKLFF. DNA for the CDR3: TGCGCCAGCAGCCAACACTTGGGGGGTTCGGAAAAACTGTTTTTT.

This clonotype was seen at least ten times. V is TRBV7-2 and J is TRBJ2-7; tentative D call: TRBD1 (6 bases). The CDR3 sequence is 14 residues long. The germline gives CDR1 SGHTA, CDR2 FQGNSA. V was clipped by 4 bases and J by 4 bases, with 14 bases between them. CDR3 bases: TGTGCCAGCAGCTCTTTTGGGGGCACGTACGAGCAGTACTTC. Translation gives CASSSFGGTYEQYF. Using reference TRBV7-2 and TRBJ2-7 for the parts outside the CDR3, the full variable domain is GAGVSQSPSNKVTEKGKDVELRCDPISGHTALYWYRQSLGQGLEFLIYFQGNSAPDKSGLPSDRFSAERTGGSVSTLTIQRTQQEDSAVYLCASSSFGGTYEQYFGPGTRLTVT.

This clonotype was recorded many times. This chain joins TRBV20-1 and TRBJ2-3, with 8 bases fitting TRBD2. Germline CDR1 is DFQATT and CDR2 is SNEGSKA (reference sequence). The CDR3 runs to 13 residues. Germline trimming cut 6 bases from V and 8 bases from J; bases unmatched to any gene: 10. CDR3 amino acids: CSAYGTSRATQYF. For the CDR3, the DNA is TGCAGTGCCTACGGGACTAGTCGGGCTACGCAGTATTTT.

This clonotype was recorded at least ten times. V and J are TRBV20-1 and TRBJ2-1; 7 positions match TRBD2. Germline assignment: CDR1 DFQATT and CDR2 SNEGSKA (reference sequence). J gave up 2 bases and V 0 bases, and 4 bases lay outside the gene matches. The CDR3 is 15 residues long. CDR3 bases: TGCAGTGCTAGAGATCCGGGGACTACCTACAATGAGCAGTTCTTC. Protein sequence: CSARDPGTTYNEQFF.

The V call is TRBV28, the J call TRBJ2-5; D remains ambiguous. Trimming took 1 base from V and 6 from J, leaving 9 bases between them. The germline gives CDR1 MDHEN, CDR2 SYDVKM. The CDR3 has 13 residues. The CDR3 reads CASSLSGEKTQYF. The DNA of the CDR3 is TGTGCCAGCAGTTTATCGGGCGAAAAGACCCAGTACTTC.

The chain carries TRBV18 and TRBJ1-6, with TRBD1 identical over 7 bases. The CDR3 is made up of 17 amino acids. After removal of 2 bases from V and 0 bases from J, the junction contained 4 bases not matched to a gene. CDR1 and CDR2 (germline): KGHSH, LQKENI. The CDR3 is CASSPNAGGSYNSPLHF. For the CDR3, the DNA is TGTGCCAGCTCACCAAATGCAGGGGGCTCCTATAATTCACCCCTCCACTTT.

This clonotype was counted many times. This rearrangement joins TRBV30 to TRBJ1-1; D perhaps matches TRBD1 (6 bases). CDR3 size: 13 residues. V lost 0 bases and J lost 2, with 7 bases in between. Germline values: CDR1 GTSNPN, CDR2 SVGIG (reference sequence). The CDR3 loop reads CAWSVGQNTEAFF. The CDR3 coding sequence is TGTGCCTGGAGTGTGGGACAAAACACTGAAGCTTTCTTT.

This clonotype was seen a handful of times. This chain uses TRBV3-1 with TRBJ2-1; TRBD2 aligns across 8 bases. After removal of 4 bases from V and 13 bases from J, the junction contained 18 bases not matched to a gene. The CDR3 contains 16 residues. Germline CDR1 is LGHDT and CDR2 is YNNKEL (reference sequence). The CDR3 is CASSLSGLGNPRPQFF. CDR3 in DNA: TGTGCCAGCAGCCTGTCGGGACTAGGAAATCCTAGGCCCCAGTTCTTC.

This clonotype has a count of ten or more. V gene TRBV20-1 combines with J gene TRBJ2-1; 8 positions agree with TRBD2. The germline V gene has CDR1 DFQATT and CDR2 SNEGSKA (reference sequence). The CDR3 has 15 residues. J lost 4 bases, V lost 4 bases, and 9 bases had no gene match. DNA for the CDR3: TGCAGTGCTACCCCGTGGCCTAGCGGGTACAATGAGCAGTTCTTC. It is translated as CSATPWPSGYNEQFF.

The table lists this clonotype with a few counts. The J gene is TRBJ1-3, the V gene TRBV7-2, with D hard to call. Trimming pared 5 bases from V and 4 bases from J, leaving 9 bases between. This CDR3 contains 13 residues. Germline loops: CDR1 SGHTA, CDR2 FQGNSA. The chain's CDR3 is CASSLEFGNTIYF. CDR3 DNA sequence: TGTGCCAGCAGCCTGGAGTTCGGAAACACCATATATTTT.

This clonotype was seen a handful of times. J is TRBJ2-5 and V is TRBV7-2; D is perhaps TRBD2 (6 bases). Germline CDR1 is SGHTA and CDR2 is FQGNSA. The length of the CDR3 is 14 residues. Trimming took 4 bases from V and 5 from J, leaving 14 bases between them. CDR3 sequence (DNA): TGTGCCAGCAGCTCCGCGGGGCCACGGGAGACCCAGTACTTC. Amino acids: CASSSAGPRETQYF. The full variable domain, rest sourced from reference TRBV7-2 and TRBJ2-5, is GAGVSQSPSNKVTEKGKDVELRCDPISGHTALYWYRQSLGQGLEFLIYFQGNSAPDKSGLPSDRFSAERTGGSVSTLTIQRTQQEDSAVYLCASSSAGPRETQYFGPGTRLLVL.